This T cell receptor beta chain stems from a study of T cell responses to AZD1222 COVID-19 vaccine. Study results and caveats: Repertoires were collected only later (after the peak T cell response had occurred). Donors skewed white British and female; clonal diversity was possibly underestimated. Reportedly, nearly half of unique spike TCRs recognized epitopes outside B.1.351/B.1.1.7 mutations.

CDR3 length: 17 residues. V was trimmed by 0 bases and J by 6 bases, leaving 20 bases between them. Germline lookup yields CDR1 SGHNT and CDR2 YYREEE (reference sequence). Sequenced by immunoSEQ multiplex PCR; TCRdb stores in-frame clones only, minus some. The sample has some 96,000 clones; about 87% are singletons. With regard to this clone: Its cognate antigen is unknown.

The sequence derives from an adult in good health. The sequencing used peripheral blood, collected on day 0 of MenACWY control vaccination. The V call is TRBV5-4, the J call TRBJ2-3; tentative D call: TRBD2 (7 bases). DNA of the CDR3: TGTGCCAGCAGCTTGGGGCGTGTGGGGGGGCCTTCCGATACGCAGTATTTT. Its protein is CASSLGRVGGPSDTQYF.